The present T cell receptor (beta chain) was sequenced within a study of blood T cell repertoires in COVID-19. Only a few counts were recorded for this clone. V lost 8 bases and J lost 4; bases outside the gene matches: 4. This CDR3 region has 13 residues. Clones were sequenced by immunoSEQ multiplex PCR, and TCRdb holds only the in-frame ones, with some missing. Among 300,000 or so clones listed, about nine tenths were seen once. The chain combines TRBV12-3 or TRBV12-4 with TRBJ1-1, with TRBD1 identical over 10 bases. Sequenced input: peripheral blood. The origin of this receptor is a woman in her thirties or forties with acute or convalescent COVID-19. The CDR3: CASAGQGFTEAFF. The CDR3 region has the DNA TGTGCCAGCGCGGGACAGGGGTTCACTGAAGCTTTCTTT.